A selection of T cell receptor beta chains follows, all from one sample in a study of T cell responses to AZD1222 COVID-19 vaccine. The data were produced by immunoSEQ multiplex PCR, yet TCRdb's version contains in-frame clones alone and is incomplete. Among 250,000 to 300,000 clones listed, 90% to 95% were seen once. Sequences were derived from peripheral blood, sampled 28 days after the second AZD1222 dose. These receptors were obtained from an adult who received the AZD1222 COVID-19 vaccine. Each CDR3 is given with its conserved first and last residue. The order of the fields is D gene, V gene, J gene, clone size, CDR3 protein, CDR3 DNA. A D gene is named only where the DNA matches it firmly. Some rows have no size entry. The others give once, few or many, or a class for an expanded clone.

D gene: TRBD1; V gene: TRBV5-6; J gene: TRBJ2-7; clone size: NA; CDR3 protein: CASSLSGGQGAYEQYF; CDR3 DNA: TGTGCCAGCAGCTTGTCGGGGGGACAGGGGGCTTACGAGCAGTACTTC
D gene: NA; V gene: TRBV3-1/TRBV3-2; J gene: TRBJ2-3; clone size: NA; CDR3 protein: CASSQVLNSIVMYF; CDR3 DNA: TGTGCCAGCAGCCAAGTCCTGAATAGTATTGTTATGTATTTT
D gene: NA; V gene: TRBV4-1; J gene: TRBJ2-1; clone size: NA; CDR3 protein: CASSQDQRGIFEQFF; CDR3 DNA: TGCGCCAGCAGCCAAGATCAGAGGGGTATTTTTGAGCAGTTCTTC
D gene: TRBD1; V gene: TRBV28; J gene: TRBJ2-7; clone size: NA; CDR3 protein: CATGTGVTYEQYF; CDR3 DNA: TGTGCCACAGGGACAGGCGTTACATACGAGCAGTACTTC
D gene: NA; V gene: TRBV27; J gene: TRBJ2-7; clone size: NA; CDR3 protein: CASSSRDMVREQYF; CDR3 DNA: TGTGCCAGCAGTTCCCGGGACATGGTTAGAGAGCAGTACTTC
D gene: NA; V gene: TRBV7-2; J gene: TRBJ1-2; clone size: NA; CDR3 protein: CASSHPAYDYTF; CDR3 DNA: TGTGCCAGCAGCCACCCGGCATACGACTACACCTTC
D gene: TRBD1; V gene: TRBV19; J gene: TRBJ2-5; clone size: NA; CDR3 protein: CASSLTGAGETQYF; CDR3 DNA: TGTGCCAGTAGCCTTACAGGGGCCGGAGAGACCCAGTACTTC
D gene: NA; V gene: TRBV29-1; J gene: TRBJ1-2; clone size: NA; CDR3 protein: CSVFDRGLANYGYTF; CDR3 DNA: TGCAGCGTTTTTGATCGGGGCTTAGCTAACTATGGCTACACCTTC
D gene: TRBD2; V gene: TRBV9; J gene: TRBJ2-1; clone size: once; CDR3 protein: CASSVSSGVYNEQFF; CDR3 DNA: TGTGCCAGCAGCGTCTCTAGCGGGGTATACAATGAGCAGTTCTTC
D gene: NA; V gene: TRBV18; J gene: TRBJ1-3; clone size: NA; CDR3 protein: CASSPPSLYGNTIYF; CDR3 DNA: TGTGCCAGCTCACCACCGTCGCTCTACGGAAACACCATATATTTT
D gene: NA; V gene: TRBV7-2; J gene: TRBJ1-6; clone size: NA; CDR3 protein: CASSFSNSPLHF; CDR3 DNA: TGTGCCAGCAGCTTTTCGAATTCACCCCTCCACTTT
D gene: NA; V gene: TRBV21-1; J gene: TRBJ2-3; clone size: NA; CDR3 protein: CASSKGGNRCYAGASTDTQYF; CDR3 DNA: TGTGCCAGCAGCAAAGGGGGAAACAGGTGTTACGCGGGGGCCAGCACAGATACGCAGTATTTT
D gene: NA; V gene: TRBV2; J gene: TRBJ2-3; clone size: NA; CDR3 protein: CASSDPTGYSSTDTQYF; CDR3 DNA: TGTGCCAGCTCTGACCCTACAGGTTATTCTAGCACAGATACGCAGTATTTT
D gene: NA; V gene: TRBV7-8; J gene: TRBJ1-5; clone size: NA; CDR3 protein: CASSLDTPYLQPQHF; CDR3 DNA: TGTGCCAGCAGCTTAGACACCCCTTACCTTCAGCCCCAGCATTTT
D gene: TRBD1; V gene: TRBV9; J gene: TRBJ1-2; clone size: NA; CDR3 protein: CASSERQGGYGYTF; CDR3 DNA: TGTGCCAGCAGCGAAAGACAGGGGGGCTATGGCTACACCTTC
D gene: TRBD1; V gene: TRBV28; J gene: TRBJ2-7; clone size: NA; CDR3 protein: CASSSWTGPQDEQYF; CDR3 DNA: TGTGCCAGCAGTTCCTGGACAGGGCCCCAGGACGAGCAGTACTTC
D gene: NA; V gene: TRBV5-4; J gene: TRBJ2-5; clone size: NA; CDR3 protein: CASSSQGKETQYF; CDR3 DNA: TGTGCCAGCAGCTCGCAGGGAAAAGAGACCCAGTACTTC
D gene: TRBD1; V gene: TRBV5-8; J gene: TRBJ1-2; clone size: NA; CDR3 protein: CASRLTTGQINYGYTF; CDR3 DNA: TGTGCCAGCAGACTTACGACGGGACAGATTAACTATGGCTACACCTTC
D gene: TRBD2; V gene: TRBV7-2; J gene: TRBJ2-2; clone size: NA; CDR3 protein: CASRRGRGGTNTGELFF; CDR3 DNA: TGTGCCAGTCGTCGGGGGAGGGGAGGAACGAACACCGGGGAGCTGTTTTTT
D gene: TRBD1; V gene: TRBV19; J gene: TRBJ2-1; clone size: NA; CDR3 protein: CASSISGQGSNEQFF; CDR3 DNA: TGTGCCAGTAGTATATCGGGACAGGGGTCGAATGAGCAGTTCTTC
D gene: NA; V gene: TRBV6-8; J gene: TRBJ2-7; clone size: NA; CDR3 protein: CASSYSKTNSGAYEQYF; CDR3 DNA: TGTGCCAGCAGTTACTCCAAAACGAACTCGGGAGCCTACGAGCAGTACTTC
D gene: TRBD1; V gene: TRBV4-1; J gene: TRBJ1-2; clone size: NA; CDR3 protein: CASERQGAGGGYTF; CDR3 DNA: TGCGCCAGTGAACGACAGGGGGCCGGTGGTGGCTACACCTTC
D gene: NA; V gene: TRBV5-6; J gene: TRBJ2-2; clone size: NA; CDR3 protein: CASSLPAGQNTGELFF; CDR3 DNA: TGTGCCAGCAGCTTACCGGCAGGGCAGAACACCGGGGAGCTGTTTTTT
D gene: NA; V gene: TRBV30; J gene: TRBJ2-7; clone size: NA; CDR3 protein: CAWSVWGYEQYF; CDR3 DNA: TGTGCCTGGAGTGTATGGGGGTACGAGCAGTACTTC
D gene: NA; V gene: TRBV9; J gene: TRBJ2-4; clone size: NA; CDR3 protein: CASSVVRGAQNIQYF; CDR3 DNA: TGTGCCAGCAGCGTAGTTAGGGGCGCACAAAACATTCAGTACTTC
D gene: TRBD2; V gene: TRBV10-3; J gene: TRBJ2-3; clone size: NA; CDR3 protein: CAIRPGLAGLDTQYF; CDR3 DNA: TGTGCCATCAGGCCGGGACTAGCGGGACTAGATACGCAGTATTTT
D gene: NA; V gene: TRBV9; J gene: TRBJ2-7; clone size: once; CDR3 protein: CASSASFRQLAYEQYF; CDR3 DNA: TGTGCCAGCAGCGCTAGCTTTAGACAGTTAGCCTACGAGCAGTACTTC
D gene: NA; V gene: TRBV7-9; J gene: TRBJ2-7; clone size: once; CDR3 protein: CASSTSYEQYF; CDR3 DNA: TGTGCCAGCAGCACTTCCTACGAGCAGTACTTC
D gene: TRBD1; V gene: TRBV4-2; J gene: TRBJ2-5; clone size: NA; CDR3 protein: CASSQTGTEGQETQYF; CDR3 DNA: TGTGCCAGCAGCCAAACCGGGACAGAGGGGCAAGAGACCCAGTACTTC
D gene: NA; V gene: TRBV12-3/TRBV12-4; J gene: TRBJ2-5; clone size: NA; CDR3 protein: CASRLLGEETQYF; CDR3 DNA: TGTGCCAGCAGGCTGTTGGGGGAAGAGACCCAGTACTTC